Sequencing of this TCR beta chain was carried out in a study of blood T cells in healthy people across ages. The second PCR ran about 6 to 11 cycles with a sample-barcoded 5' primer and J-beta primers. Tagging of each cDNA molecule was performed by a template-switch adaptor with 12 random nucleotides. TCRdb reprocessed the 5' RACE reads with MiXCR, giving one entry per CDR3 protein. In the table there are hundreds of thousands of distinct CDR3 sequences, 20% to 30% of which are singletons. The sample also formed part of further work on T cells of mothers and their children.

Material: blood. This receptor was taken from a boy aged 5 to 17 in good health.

The CDR3 DNA reads as TGCAGCGTTGAGGCAGCGGGAGAGATCGGGACCCAGTACTTC. It yields the protein CSVEAAGEIGTQYF. This chain links TRBV29-1 with TRBJ2-5; 8 bases align to TRBD2. Germline V gives CDR1 SQVTM, CDR2 ANQGSEA. The CDR3 consists of 14 residues. The J segment lost 7 bases and the V segment lost 3 bases, leaving 10 bases of the junction unmatched.